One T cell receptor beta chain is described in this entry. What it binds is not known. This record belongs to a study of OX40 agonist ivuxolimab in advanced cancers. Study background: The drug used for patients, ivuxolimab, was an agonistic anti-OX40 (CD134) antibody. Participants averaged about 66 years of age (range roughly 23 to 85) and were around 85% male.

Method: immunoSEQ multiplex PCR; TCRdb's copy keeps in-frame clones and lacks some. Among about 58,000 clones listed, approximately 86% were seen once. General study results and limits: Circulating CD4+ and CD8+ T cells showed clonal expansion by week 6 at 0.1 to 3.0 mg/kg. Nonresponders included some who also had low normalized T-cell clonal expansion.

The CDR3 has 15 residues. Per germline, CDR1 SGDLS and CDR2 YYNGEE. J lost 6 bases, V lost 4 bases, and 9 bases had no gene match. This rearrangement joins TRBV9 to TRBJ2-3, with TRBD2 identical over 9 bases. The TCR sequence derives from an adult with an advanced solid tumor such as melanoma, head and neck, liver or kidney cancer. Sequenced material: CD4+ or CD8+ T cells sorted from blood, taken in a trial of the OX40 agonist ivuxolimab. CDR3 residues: CASSLVLAGRDTQYF. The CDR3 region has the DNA TGTGCCAGCAGCCTAGTTCTAGCGGGGAGGGATACGCAGTATTTT.